This T cell receptor beta chain was captured by sequencing in a study of glioma-infiltrating T cells. Regarding the study as a whole: CDR3 overlap between tissue and blood was very small. Gliomas, especially low-grade, showed above-expected tissue-blood divergence; non-neoplastic patients showed below.

V dropped 2 bases and J dropped 4 bases, with 5 bases sitting between them. This CDR3 is 12 amino acids long. For this clonotype: No antigen is known for it.

Amplification of TCR alpha and beta CDR3 regions from RNA used iRepertoire nested multiplex PCR. Tissue mRNA or PBMC total RNA, roughly 90-400 ng, went into one-step reverse transcription and amplification. Via MiXCR, TCRdb re-called the multiplex PCR reads, giving one row per CDR3 protein. The table shows 44,000 or so distinct CDR3 sequences, with 20% to 25% occurring only once. The material sequenced was glioma tissue, nonneoplastic brain tissue, or PBMCs (not recorded which). This receptor was identified in a human donor with low-grade glioma or glioblastoma, undergoing nonglioma brain surgery, or in good health (not recorded which). The V gene is TRBV12-3 or TRBV12-4, the J gene TRBJ1-1, with no clear D. In DNA form, the CDR3 reads TGTGCCAGCAGTTTATACGGCACTGAAGCTTTCTTT. Its translation: CASSLYGTEAFF.